The sequence of this T cell receptor (beta chain) was determined in a study of blood T cell repertoires in COVID-19 (dated by TCRdb to about 2020). Regarding the study in general: Samples covering the acute and convalescent phases of COVID-19 were provided by collaborators in the United States, Italy and Spain. The material from the prospective study consisted of cDNA or gDNA derived from T cells, B-cell-depleted T cells, or PBMCs. Deeply sampled blood TCRbeta repertoires from subjects exposed to, actively infected with, or recovered from COVID-19 were included in the dataset. A freely available public database, intended as a resource for researchers studying the immune response to SARS-CoV-2, is where the repertoires were released. The samples were drawn from the first 160 participants of the ongoing ImmuneRACE study and from 1,254 subjects provided by 6 global collaborators. The sample metadata nearly always contained a de-identified subject ID, COVID-19 status, age in years and sex. Where available, HLA class I and class II types were taken from metadata supplied by the sample provider and were not determined by assay-based typing.

Overall results and qualifications from the work: How much clinical and demographic metadata was included differed by source and by participant, and the metadata was provided uncurated.

From cysteine to phenylalanine, the CDR3 is 13 amino acids long. The kept DNA is CDR3 alone, 39 bases in frame from the first base. The V end gives up 5 bases and the J end 4 bases, leaving 4 bases in the junction not matched to a gene. Via the germline V gene, CDR1 is MDHEN and CDR2 SYDVKM. TCRbeta CDR3 regions were amplified from genomic DNA by means of the immunoSEQ Assay, a bias-controlled multiplex PCR. Processing in the source paper ran as follows. Within the assay, amplification of reference gene primers was used to estimate how many nucleated cells each sample contained. To quantify the absolute abundance of each unique TCRbeta CDR3 rearrangement, sequence reads were collapsed and filtered. For each sample, productive Simpson clonality was calculated by taking the square root of Simpson's diversity index across productive rearrangements. Entries here come from immuneACCESS through TCRdb and include only in-frame sequences with V and J called. Some clones fail to appear in such tables; in the studies checked, an unresolved V gene covers under half of the shortfall, and the cause of the remainder is unknown. That table supplies the V and J calls and clone size; D and trimming were determined from the DNA. This sample comprises under 90,000 clones, approximately 91% of them detected only once. More than 2.5% of the sample is in the top ten clones.

In this sample, this clone turned up a few times. It has no known antigen specificity. No base qualities exist here, and no much larger clone lies one base off it. Whole blood was collected in K2EDTA tubes by collaborating institutions according to the institutions' own protocols. For TCRbeta analysis, collaborators shipped samples as frozen whole blood, isolated PBMCs, or DNA extracted from either of those sample types. This receptor was taken from a man between 65 and 80 years old with active or convalescent COVID-19. Sequencing was done on a sample of peripheral blood. The chain employs TRBV28 and TRBJ1-2, with TRBD1 matching 7 junction bases. The CDR3 reads as follows: CASSIGTVYGYTF. The sequenced DNA: TGTGCCAGCAGTATAGGGACAGTCTATGGCTACACCTTC.